Sequencing of this T cell receptor beta chain was carried out in a study of blood T cell repertoires in COVID-19. Self-reported history from a screening survey and questionnaire set each donor's cohort. Donors in Cohort 3 who had recovered were those with two negative PCRs, healthcare professional clearance, or resolution of their symptoms. Profiling relied on immunoSEQ multiplex PCR, and the TCRdb table lists in-frame clones only, not all of them. The table lists approximately 230,000 clones, about nine tenths of them singletons. Trimming left V 4 bases short and J 2 bases short, with 10 bases between. The CDR3 is 14 amino acids. CDR1 and CDR2 (germline): SGDLS, YYNGEE.

Sequenced: PBMCs or T cells enriched from blood (not recorded which). The chain combines TRBV9 with TRBJ1-5, with TRBD1 as a possible D gene (5 bases). The receptor was isolated from a middle-aged man who had recovered from COVID-19. CDR3 bases: TGTGCCAGCAGCACCGGGGGGGGCAATCAGCCCCAGCATTTT. Encoded protein: CASSTGGGNQPQHF. The full variable domain, its missing parts supplied by reference TRBV9 and TRBJ1-5, is DSGVTQTPKHLITATGQRVTLRCSPRSGDLSVYWYQQSLDQGLQFLIQYYNGEERAKGNILERFSAQQFPDLHSELNLSSLELGDSALYFCASSTGGGNQPQHFGDGTRLSIL.